A selection of T cell receptor beta chains follows, all from one sample in a study of healthy donors' naive CD4 and CD8 T cells. TCRdb fed the reads into MiXCR, producing one record per CDR3 protein. The sample has around 200,000 distinct CDR3 sequences, over 60% seen once; the top ten hold about 2.4%. Source material: naive CD4+ and CD8+ T cells sorted from blood, pooled from several donors. Receptor source: a pool of human donors in good health; the sample pools cells from several healthy donors. Each CDR3 is given with its conserved first and last residue. The order of the fields is J gene, V gene, CDR3 protein.

>TRBJ2-7|TRBV29-1
CSVWSRDRVSYEQYF
>TRBJ2-7|TRBV11-1
CASSLRAPTYEQYF
>TRBJ2-4|TRBV11-2
CASSSRGRNLAKNIQYF
>TRBJ2-7|TRBV20-1
CSARYVREQYF
>TRBJ2-7|TRBV27
CASSWGGEQYF
>TRBJ1-6|TRBV6-5
CASSYSGQGDSPLHF
>TRBJ2-1|TRBV27
CASSSDGSSYNEQFF
>TRBJ2-3|TRBV27
CASSLFAGTDTQYF
>TRBJ1-1|TRBV20-1
CSATDTEAFF
>TRBJ2-7|TRBV30
CAWSQGGTYEQYF
>TRBJ1-3|TRBV30
CAWSLVLPRSGNTIYF
>TRBJ2-1|TRBV29-1
CSVESYAASGVDNEQFF
>TRBJ1-1|TRBV6-5
CASNKAQVNTEAFF
>TRBJ2-1|TRBV11-2
CASSFIELGEQFF
>TRBJ2-2|TRBV11-2
CASSLDRRGNTGELFF
>TRBJ2-7|TRBV6-5
CASRSDRGLYEQYF
>TRBJ2-5|TRBV6-5
CASRRTSSTETQYF
>TRBJ2-1|TRBV6-5
CASSFRYYNEQFF
>TRBJ1-2|TRBV27
CASSLSKGQGNGYTF
>TRBJ2-3|TRBV30
CAWGARGDSTDTQYF
>TRBJ2-7|TRBV5-5
CASSRPDRGAYEQYF
>TRBJ1-6|TRBV7-8
CASSLGTGYSSYNSPLHF
>TRBJ1-1|TRBV19
CASFMGEAFF
>TRBJ2-3|TRBV6-5
CASTRTLSTDTQYF
>TRBJ2-1|TRBV6-5
CASSPPGRNEQFF
>TRBJ1-5|TRBV4-2
CASSPYNNQPQHF
>TRBJ2-1|TRBV29-1
CSVVADMRNEQFF
>TRBJ2-7|TRBV29-1
CSVIGSSHEQYF
>TRBJ2-7|TRBV19
CASKETGNAEQYF
>TRBJ2-1|TRBV7-8
CASSLPASSYNEQFF
>TRBJ2-7|TRBV6-5
CASSYRTAGEQYF
>TRBJ2-3|TRBV6-5
CASSASGAITDTQYF
>TRBJ2-6|TRBV5-6
CASSLPLTSGANVLTF
>TRBJ2-1|TRBV27
CASSLSRRLFEQFF
>TRBJ2-7|TRBV7-8
CASSLAVRESYEQYF
>TRBJ1-2|TRBV11-2
CASSHTISRQGDGYTF
>TRBJ1-3|TRBV12-3/TRBV12-4
CASSHSNTIYF
>TRBJ2-3|TRBV5-4
CASSPDYPDTQYF
>TRBJ2-3|TRBV30
CAWILAGVSTDTQYF
>TRBJ2-5|TRBV29-1
CSVDSDFGGREETQYF
>TRBJ1-1|TRBV5-1
CASSPVLNTEAFF
>TRBJ2-5|TRBV28
CASSFRRGEETQYF
>TRBJ1-2|TRBV27
CASSFNRGGRSGYTF